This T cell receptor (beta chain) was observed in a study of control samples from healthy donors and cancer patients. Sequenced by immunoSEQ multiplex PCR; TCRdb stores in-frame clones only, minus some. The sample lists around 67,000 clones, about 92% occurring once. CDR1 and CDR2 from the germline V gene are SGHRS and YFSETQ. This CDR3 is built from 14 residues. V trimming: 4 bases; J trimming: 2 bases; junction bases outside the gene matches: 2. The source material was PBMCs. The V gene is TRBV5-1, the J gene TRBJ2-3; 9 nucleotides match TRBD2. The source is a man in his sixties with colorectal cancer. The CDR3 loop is CASSIAGVTDTQYF. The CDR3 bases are TGCGCCAGCAGCATAGCGGGGGTCACAGATACGCAGTATTTT.